This entry is about one T cell receptor (beta chain). Its specificity is unknown. CDR1 and CDR2 (germline): SGDLS, YYNGEE. With 3 bases clipped from V and 2 bases from J, the junction kept 10 bases outside the gene matches. The CDR3 sequence is 16 residues long. Unrecorded immune exposures were likely, despite nominal health at sampling. These data originate in a study of cytomegalovirus exposure and HLA in healthy donors. Notes on the study in general: The study put 160 or so TCR beta chains on its list as cytomegalovirus-associated.

Primers included in the PCR were 60 Vbeta and 13 Jbeta primers. Assay used: immunoSEQ multiplex PCR; TCRdb lists only in-frame clones, some missing. The sample records some 160,000 clones, roughly 88% being singletons. The receptor was isolated from a woman younger than 30 in good health and CMV-seronegative. The chain uses TRBV9 and TRBJ1-2; 7 nucleotides agree with TRBD1. Sample: PBMCs. Here the CDR3 reads CASSASTGTANYGYTF. The CDR3 nucleotides read TGTGCCAGCAGCGCCTCAACCGGGACAGCAAACTATGGCTACACCTTC.